Shown below are 13 T cell receptor beta chains from a single sample sequenced in a study of T cell repertoires in cytomegalovirus infection. TCRdb used MiXCR to reprocess the reads, holding one entry per CDR3 protein. The sample lists hundreds of thousands of distinct CDR3 sequences, approximately 31% seen once, with roughly 13% in the top ten. The sequencing input was PBMCs. The receptors stem from a human donor in good health (CMV status not recorded). Some clones in this sample may be carry-over from other donors' samples.

This clonotype was detected many times. CDR3 DNA: TGTGCCAGCAGCTCGACACAGACAGTCATCCGGGGCTACACCTTC. Translated, it gives CASSSTQTVIRGYTF. This rearrangement joins TRBV7-9 to TRBJ1-2, with D tentatively TRBD1 (5 bases). The germline V gene has CDR1 SEHNR and CDR2 FQNEAQ (reference sequence). The CDR3 consists of 15 residues. V was trimmed by 4 bases and J by 8 bases, leaving 20 bases between them.

The gene calls are TRBV7-6 and TRBJ2-6, with D maybe TRBD1 (6 bases). V was cut by 5 bases and J by 2 bases, with 25 bases left in between. The germline gives CDR1 SGHVS, CDR2 FNYEAQ. The CDR3 consists of 20 residues. The CDR3 loop reads CASSDGRTVSSIAGANVLTF. The CDR3, as DNA: TGTGCCAGCAGCGACGGACGGACAGTATCGTCGATCGCTGGGGCCAACGTCCTGACTTTC. Variable domain in full (rest from reference TRBV7-6 and TRBJ2-6): GAGVSQSPRYKVTKRGQDVALRCDPISGHVSLYWYRQALGQGPEFLTYFNYEAQQDKSGLPNDRFSAERPEGSISTLTIQRTEQRDSAMYRCASSDGRTVSSIAGANVLTFGAGSRLTVL.

This clonotype has a count of ten or more. This rearrangement joins TRBV12-3 or TRBV12-4 to TRBJ1-4, with D possibly TRBD1 on 6 matching bases. The CDR3 contains 14 residues. The germline V and J ends were trimmed by 1 base and 5 bases, with 8 bases remaining between them. The CDR3 DNA reads TGTGCCAGCAGTTTAGACAGGGAGAATGAAAAACTGTTTTTT. It is translated as CASSLDRENEKLFF.

Regarding this clonotype: The junction does not match germline at one end; this may be a read error. The rearrangement uses TRBV7-2 and TRBJ1-1; 9 nucleotides line up with TRBD1. CDR1 is SGHTA, CDR2 FQGNSA, per germline. This CDR3 contains 13 residues. The CDR3 loop reads CASSYGTGIGAVF. The CDR3 nucleotides are TGTGCAAGCAGCTACGGGACAGGGATCGGAGCTGTCTTT. Filled out from reference TRBV7-2 and TRBJ1-1, the complete variable domain reads GAGVSQSPSNKVTEKGKDVELRCDPISGHTALYWYRQSLGQGLEFLIYFQGNSAPDKSGLPSDRFSAERTGGSVSTLTIQRTQQEDSAVYLCASSYGTGIGAVFGQGTRLTVV.

This rearrangement joins TRBV11-2 to TRBJ2-2; TRBD1 matches 8 bases. The germline V gene encodes CDR1 SGHAT and CDR2 FQNNGV. Trimming removed 3 bases from V and 4 bases from J; junction bases left unmatched: 4. This CDR3 has 15 residues. CDR3 sequence: CASSLRTGLTGELFF. CDR3 coding DNA: TGTGCCAGCAGCTTGAGGACAGGGCTCACCGGGGAGCTGTTTTTT.

This clonotype was detected only a few times. The gene calls are TRBV7-2 and TRBJ1-1; no clear D gene. The CDR3 spans 14 residues. With 1 base removed from V and 3 bases from J, the gap between germline ends came to 9 bases. CDR1 is SGHTA, CDR2 FQGNSA, per germline. The CDR3 reads CASSLEPLDTEAFF. The CDR3 DNA reads as TGTGCCAGCAGCTTAGAACCCCTTGACACTGAAGCTTTCTTT. Looking up the rest from reference TRBV7-2 and TRBJ1-1 gives the full variable domain: GAGVSQSPSNKVTEKGKDVELRCDPISGHTALYWYRQSLGQGLEFLIYFQGNSAPDKSGLPSDRFSAERTGGSVSTLTIQRTQQEDSAVYLCASSLEPLDTEAFFGQGTRLTVV.

The chain links TRBV5-5 to TRBJ1-4, with D possibly TRBD1 on 5 matching bases. The CDR3 loop spans 17 amino acids. V lost 0 bases and J lost 8, with 20 bases in between. CDR1 is SGHKS and CDR2 is YYEKEE in the germline V gene (reference sequence). CDR3 amino acids: CASSLVVGGPWKEKLFF. The CDR3 bases are TGTGCCAGCAGCTTGGTCGTGGGGGGACCCTGGAAGGAAAAACTGTTTTTT.

As concerns this clonotype: Being one base from a much bigger clone, this may be a read error. No conserved phenylalanine or tryptophan is present at the end of the CDR3, so a read error is the likely explanation. The rearrangement links TRBV7-2 to TRBJ2-7; D is ambiguous. The CDR3 covers 14 residues. V was shortened by 5 bases and J by 0 bases, with 11 bases between the two germline ends. CDR1 SGHTA and CDR2 FQGNSA come from the germline V gene. CDR3 sequence (DNA): TGTGCCAGCAGCCCCCAGCGAAGCTCCTACGAGCAGTACTGC. This translates into CASSPQRSSYEQYC.

The rearrangement links TRBV7-9 to TRBJ1-2; no firm D call. CDR1 is SEHNR, CDR2 FQNEAQ, per germline (reference sequence). The CDR3 has 12 residues. Trimming took off 1 base at V and 7 bases at J, with 7 bases between the two ends. The CDR3 DNA follows: TGTGCCAGCAGCTTAGTCGGAGGTGGCTACACCTTC. Translating it yields CASSLVGGGYTF.

CDR3 sequence reads: CASSIPLTGTSGGDNEQFF. The CDR3 DNA follows: TGTGCCAGTAGTATCCCCTTAACCGGGACTAGCGGGGGGGACAATGAGCAGTTCTTC. The genes are TRBV19 and TRBJ2-1; 16 nucleotides match TRBD2. CDR1 and CDR2 (germline): LNHDA, SQIVND (reference sequence). V trimming: 3 bases; J trimming: 5 bases; junction bases outside the gene matches: 10. The CDR3 is 19 amino acids.

J is TRBJ2-1 and V is TRBV29-1, with 10 bases matching TRBD2. The junction had 9 bases not matched to a gene; V was cut back by 4 bases and J by 3 bases. The germline V gene has CDR1 SQVTM and CDR2 ANQGSEA. This CDR3 contains 16 residues. CDR3 in amino acids: CSVARVAGGGYNEQFF. In DNA form, the CDR3 reads TGCAGCGTTGCCAGGGTAGCGGGGGGAGGCTACAATGAGCAGTTCTTC.

The chain joins TRBV11-2 to TRBJ2-1; 9 nucleotides line up with TRBD2. V shed 1 base and J 5 bases; nucleotides not matched to a gene: 21. The CDR3 extends over 21 amino acids. Germline V lookup: CDR1 SGHAT, CDR2 FQNNGV. CDR3 in amino acids: CASSLVSAGLAAGGRHNEQFF. The CDR3 coding sequence is TGTGCCAGCAGCTTAGTGTCGGCGGGACTAGCAGCGGGAGGTCGTCACAATGAGCAGTTCTTC.

This clonotype was picked up a small number of times. V and J are TRBV9 and TRBJ2-3; D may be TRBD1 (6 bases). The CDR3 is 15 amino acids. Looked up from germline, CDR1 is SGDLS and CDR2 is YYNGEE. V lost 0 bases and J lost 6, with 14 bases in between. The CDR3 DNA follows: TGTGCCAGCAGCGTAGGAGTTGGGACACCGGATACGCAGTATTTT. Translated, it gives CASSVGVGTPDTQYF.